This T cell receptor beta chain was identified during a study of OX40 agonist ivuxolimab in advanced cancers. Study at large: Recorded diagnoses for dose-escalation patients were hepatocellular carcinoma, melanoma, renal cell or head and neck cancer.

As concerns this clone: What it binds is unknown.

Sequenced by immunoSEQ multiplex PCR; TCRdb stores in-frame clones only, minus some. Found here are some 70,000 clones, 80% to 95% of them singletons; the top ten hold approximately 2.2%. The CDR3 extends over 15 amino acids. Whole-study results and caveats: The mean number of expanded clones was higher in CD8+ T cells than in CD4+. Antigens targeted by the expanded peripheral T cells were not determined. There was clonal expansion of CD4+ and CD8+ blood T cells by week 6 at 0.1 to 3.0 mg/kg.

This specimen was CD4+ or CD8+ T cells sorted from blood, taken in a trial of the OX40 agonist ivuxolimab. The receptor was derived from an adult with an advanced solid tumor such as melanoma, head and neck, liver or kidney cancer. This chain links TRBV21-1 with TRBJ2-3; the DNA was not used to check the table's D call, TRBD2. TRBV21-1 is labeled a pseudogene. The CDR3 is CASSALAEDTDTQYF. For the CDR3, the DNA is TGTGCCAGCAGCGCACTAGCGGAAGACACAGATACGCAGTATTTT.